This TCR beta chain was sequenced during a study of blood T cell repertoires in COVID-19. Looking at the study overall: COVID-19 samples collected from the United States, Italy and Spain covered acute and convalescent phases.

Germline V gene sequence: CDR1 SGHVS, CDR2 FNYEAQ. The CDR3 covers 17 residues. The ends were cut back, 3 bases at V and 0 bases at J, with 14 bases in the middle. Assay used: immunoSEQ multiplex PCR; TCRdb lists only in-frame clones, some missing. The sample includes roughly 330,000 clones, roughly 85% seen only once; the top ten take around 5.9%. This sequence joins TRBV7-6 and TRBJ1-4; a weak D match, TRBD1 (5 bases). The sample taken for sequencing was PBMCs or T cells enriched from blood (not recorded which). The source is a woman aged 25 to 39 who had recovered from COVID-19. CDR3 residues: CASSFGRARSTNEKLFF. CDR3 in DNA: TGTGCCAGCAGCTTCGGCAGGGCGAGGTCAACTAATGAAAAACTGTTTTTT.